This TCR beta chain was captured by sequencing in a study of tumor-infiltrating lymphocytes in primary liver carcinoma. Regarding the study as a whole: The overlap of tumor-adjacent and tumor-blood pairs was smaller than that of tumor region pairs.

At least ten counts were recorded for this clonotype. What it binds is unknown. This clone may be a read error of a much larger clone one base away. Taking 20-30 mg of unsorted bulk tissue, the authors co-extracted RNA and DNA. Surgery removed the patients' primary liver carcinoma. For each tumor, five separate regions were sampled. Every tumor sample analyzed contained over 85% viable tumor cells. V gave up 7 bases and J gave up 0 bases, with 13 bases separating them. The germline V gene encodes CDR1 SGHAT and CDR2 FQNNGV. The CDR3 is 14 amino acids. Constant-region priming of roughly 500 ng total RNA yielded TCR beta cDNA. Three nested multiplex PCR rounds, a slightly modified ARM-PCR method, built the TCR beta libraries. Researchers ran the first two PCR rounds for ten to eleven cycles each with TRBV1-TRBV30 forward primers and a C-beta reverse primer. A single record per CDR3 protein comes from TCRdb applying MiXCR to the multiplex PCR reads. The data show tens of thousands of distinct CDR3 sequences, less than 75% seen once.

The receptor was derived from a man aged 40-49 years with primary liver carcinoma and hepatitis B virus infection. What was sequenced was liver tumor tissue from sampling region 2. Subset of the sample: tumor region T2, inferior pole. The rearrangement links TRBV11-2 to TRBJ2-7, with D perhaps matching TRBD1 (5 bases). The CDR3 DNA is TGTGCCAGCAACTCTAACAGGAACTCCTACGAGCAGTACTTC. Its translation: CASNSNRNSYEQYF. The full variable domain, in which reference TRBV11-2 and TRBJ2-7 provide the parts outside the CDR3, is EAGVAQSPRYKIIEKRQSVAFWCNPISGHATLYWYQQILGQGPKLLIQFQNNGVVDDSQLPKDRFSAERLKGVDSTLKIQPAKLEDSAVYLCASNSNRNSYEQYFGPGTRLTVT.